Each of the 26 T cell receptor beta chains below was sequenced from the same sample in a study of T-cell memory formation after mild COVID-19. TCRdb re-called the 5' RACE reads with MiXCR, one entry per CDR3 protein. The sample comprises some 410,000 distinct CDR3 sequences, about a quarter of which are singletons, and roughly 13% rests with the top ten. Sequenced material: PBMCs or a T cell subset sorted from them (not recorded which). The source of these receptors is an adult woman who had mild COVID-19 (a few samples of this study predate the infection). Cell type and time point are not known.

This clonotype has more than one count but fewer than ten. This rearrangement joins TRBV7-9 to TRBJ1-6; D ambiguous. V lost 0 bases to trimming and J lost 13 bases, with 7 bases between them. The CDR3 covers 12 residues. Germline V CDR1 and CDR2: SEHNR, FQNEAQ (reference sequence). In DNA form, the CDR3 reads TGTGCCAGCAGCTTAGCTGGGAGCCCCCTCCACTTT. Its protein product is CASSLAGSPLHF.

The rearrangement links TRBV18 to TRBJ2-6; D is uncertain. CDR3 length: 15 amino acids. The germline gives CDR1 KGHSH, CDR2 LQKENI. V shed 2 bases and J shed 4 bases, with 9 bases lying between them. CDR3 nucleotide sequence: TGTGCCAGCTCACCAGGGCTGTCAGGGGCCAACGTCCTGACTTTC. This codes for CASSPGLSGANVLTF. The entire variable domain, with the rest obtained from reference TRBV18 and TRBJ2-6, is as follows: NAGVMQNPRHLVRRRGQEARLRCSPMKGHSHVYWYRQLPEEGLKFMVYLQKENIIDESGMPKERFSAEFPKEGPSILRIQQVVRGDSAAYFCASSPGLSGANVLTFGAGSRLTVL.

There are a few counts of this clonotype. The chain recombines TRBV18 with TRBJ1-1; D perhaps matches TRBD1 (6 bases). Germline V gives CDR1 KGHSH, CDR2 LQKENI. V lost 2 bases and J 5 bases, leaving 15 bases between the germline ends. The CDR3 totals 15 residues. In DNA, the CDR3 is TGTGCCAGCTCACCAAGGCACAGGGAGGGTACTGAAGCTTTCTTT. The encoded protein is CASSPRHREGTEAFF.

V usage is TRBV18 and J usage is TRBJ2-4, with 8 positions matching TRBD2. The CDR3 spans 14 residues. J was trimmed by 8 bases and V by 4 bases; bases with no gene match: 7. The germline V gene encodes CDR1 KGHSH and CDR2 LQKENI. In DNA, the CDR3 is TGTGCCAGCTCACGGGGACTAGGTCCCGACATTCAGTACTTC. Residues: CASSRGLGPDIQYF.

This clonotype has more than one count but fewer than ten. V is TRBV2 and J is TRBJ2-1; D call uncertain. The CDR3 has 11 amino acids. V lost 1 base and J 10 bases, leaving 5 bases between the germline ends. Germline CDR1 and CDR2: SNHLY and FYNNEI. For the CDR3, the DNA is TGTGCCAGCAGTGAAGTGAGGGAGCAGTTCTTC. Translation gives CASSEVREQFF.

The rearrangement uses TRBV2 and TRBJ2-7; 8 nucleotides agree with TRBD1. V lost 5 bases, J lost 5 bases, and 5 bases stayed unmatched. The CDR3 is 13 amino acids. Germline V CDR1 and CDR2: SNHLY, FYNNEI. The DNA of the CDR3 is TGTGCCAGCAGTCGACAGGGGTACCACGAGCAGTACTTC. This sequence encodes CASSRQGYHEQYF.

The rearrangement uses TRBV5-1 and TRBJ2-3; 7 nucleotides line up with TRBD1. From germline, CDR1 is SGHRS and CDR2 YFSETQ. Trimming took 4 bases from V and 0 from J; bases not matched to a gene: 8. This CDR3 is 16 amino acids long. This chain's CDR3 is CASSLGQDLSTDTQYF. The CDR3 DNA reads as TGCGCCAGCAGCCTAGGACAGGATCTTAGCACAGATACGCAGTATTTT.

The CDR3 region has the DNA TGTGCCAGCAGTTTTAGCGGAAACTCCTACAATGAGCAGTTCTTC. This sequence encodes CASSFSGNSYNEQFF. The gene calls are TRBV6-5 and TRBJ2-1, with D maybe TRBD2 (6 bases). V was trimmed by 4 bases and J by 0 bases, leaving 10 bases between them. The CDR3 has 15 amino acids. The germline gives CDR1 MNHEY, CDR2 SVGAGI.

The rearrangement links TRBV5-4 to TRBJ2-7, with D perhaps TRBD2 (6 bases). This CDR3 spans 15 amino acids. The germline V gene encodes CDR1 SGHNT and CDR2 YYREEE (reference sequence). Trimming took 7 bases from V and 0 from J, leaving 17 bases between them. The CDR3 loop is CASSNPRGSSYEQYF. In nucleotides, the CDR3 is TGTGCCAGCTCGAACCCCCGGGGGAGCTCCTACGAGCAGTACTTC.

The sample holds a few counts of this clonotype. The chain has TRBV9 and TRBJ2-7; D is perhaps TRBD1 (5 bases). Per the germline V gene, CDR1 is SGDLS and CDR2 is YYNGEE. Between the trimmed V and J ends, which lost 7 bases and 2 bases, there was a span of 16 bases. The CDR3 has 14 amino acids. The CDR3 reads CASGVGQAPYEQYF. The DNA of the CDR3 is TGTGCCAGCGGGGTGGGGCAGGCCCCCTACGAGCAGTACTTC.

This clonotype was detected only once. The rearrangement uses TRBV30 and TRBJ1-5, with D tentatively TRBD1 (6 bases). From germline, CDR1 is GTSNPN and CDR2 SVGIG (reference sequence). V lost 0 bases to trimming and J lost 2 bases, with 8 bases between them. The CDR3 contains 14 residues. CDR3 coding DNA: TGTGCCTGGAGTGTACCAGGGGGCAATCAGCCCCAGCATTTT. Protein product: CAWSVPGGNQPQHF.

This chain uses TRBV5-1 with TRBJ1-6, with no clear D. The CDR3 covers 15 residues. V was clipped by 1 base and J by 2 bases, with 7 bases between them. Germline loops: CDR1 SGHRS, CDR2 YFSETQ. CDR3 region: CASSLYGAYNSPLHF. Here the CDR3 DNA reads TGCGCCAGCAGCTTGTACGGGGCCTATAATTCACCCCTCCACTTT.

This clonotype was seen repeatedly, ten times or more. This rearrangement joins TRBV5-1 to TRBJ2-3; 7 bases match TRBD2. This CDR3 spans 14 amino acids. V lost 4 bases, J lost 6 bases, and 8 bases stayed unmatched. Germline V gene lookup returns CDR1 SGHRS and CDR2 YFSETQ. This CDR3 reads CASSPMTSSDTQYF. CDR3 nucleotide sequence: TGCGCCAGCAGCCCGATGACTAGCTCGGATACGCAGTATTTT.

This clonotype was observed a few times. J is TRBJ2-2 and V is TRBV12-3 or TRBV12-4; a weak D match, TRBD2 (6 bases). This CDR3 spans 16 amino acids. V lost 3 bases and J 3 bases, leaving 14 bases between the germline ends. CDR3 sequence: CASSFSRDLYTGELFF. Written as DNA, the CDR3 is TGTGCCAGCAGTTTTAGCCGGGACTTATACACCGGGGAGCTGTTTTTT.

The J gene is TRBJ2-5, the V gene TRBV4-1, with D unclear. Germline V gene data show CDR1 as MGHRA and CDR2 as YSYEKL. Between the trimmed V and J ends, which lost 1 base and 5 bases, there was a span of 17 bases. CDR3 size: 16 residues. Written as DNA, the CDR3 is TGCGCCAGCAGCCAAGGGTCTGCGGCTAGATGGGAGACCCAGTACTTC. Protein product: CASSQGSAARWETQYF.

This clonotype was counted between two and nine times. This chain connects TRBV12-3 or TRBV12-4 to TRBJ2-5, with 8 bases matching TRBD1. The CDR3 contains 15 residues. Trimming removed 4 bases from V and 5 bases from J; junction bases left unmatched: 9. CDR3 sequence: CASSSSGTGVETQYF. The CDR3 nucleotides are TGTGCCAGCAGTTCCTCCGGGACAGGAGTGGAGACCCAGTACTTC.

The chain recombines TRBV7-8 with TRBJ2-1, with 7 bases matching TRBD2. The V gene's germline CDR1 is SGHVS and CDR2 FQNEAQ. The CDR3 extends over 19 amino acids. V shed 2 bases, J shed 0 bases, and the junction held 13 bases outside the gene matches. DNA of the CDR3: TGTGCCAGCAGCTTATATGGGGGAGGGGTGCCGAGCTCCTACAATGAGCAGTTCTTC. Amino acids: CASSLYGGGVPSSYNEQFF.

CDR3 sequence (DNA): TGTGCCTCTAGACTGGGGGGGAACTATGGCTACACCTTC. Protein product: CASRLGGNYGYTF. J is TRBJ1-2 and V is TRBV6-5; D is perhaps TRBD1 (5 bases). Germline V gene lookup returns CDR1 MNHEY and CDR2 SVGAGI. This CDR3 has 13 residues. V was pared by 11 bases and J by 2 bases, with 15 bases between.

The sample holds many counts of this clonotype. The chain has TRBV5-4 and TRBJ2-5; 10 bases map to TRBD1. CDR1 and CDR2 from the germline V gene are SGHNT and YYREEE (reference sequence). V trimming: 4 bases; J trimming: 5 bases; junction bases outside the gene matches: 5. There are 14 residues in the CDR3. DNA for the CDR3: TGTGCCAGCAGCCTAGACAGGGGGCGTGAGACCCAGTACTTC. Encoded protein: CASSLDRGRETQYF.

This clonotype was seen a handful of times. This chain joins TRBV24-1 and TRBJ2-2; D remains unclear. Germline V gene sequence: CDR1 KGHDR, CDR2 SFDVKD. This CDR3 contains 16 residues. V was trimmed by 4 bases and J by 6 bases, leaving 17 bases between them. CDR3 region: CATSDSVLAGSGELFF. CDR3 DNA: TGTGCCACCAGTGACTCGGTCTTGGCTGGGTCCGGGGAGCTGTTTTTT.

This chain links TRBV6-5 with TRBJ2-3, with D possibly being TRBD2 (5 bases). Germline V gene sequence: CDR1 MNHEY, CDR2 SVGAGI. Trimming took off 5 bases at V and 0 bases at J, with 12 bases between the two ends. This CDR3 has 15 residues. The CDR3 DNA is TGTGCCAGCAGTAGATGGACGGGAAGCACAGATACGCAGTATTTT. Translation gives CASSRWTGSTDTQYF.

This clonotype showed up just a few times. This sequence joins TRBV12-3 or TRBV12-4 and TRBJ1-1; 7 bases map to TRBD1. The CDR3 is made up of 13 amino acids. The V and J ends lost 3 bases and 4 bases, in that order; junction bases with no gene match: 2. The CDR3 sequence: CASSFGTATEAFF. In nucleotides, the CDR3 is TGTGCCAGCAGTTTTGGGACAGCCACTGAAGCTTTCTTT.

V gene TRBV29-1 combines with J gene TRBJ2-5; D remains ambiguous. V was pared by 1 base and J by 3 bases, with 15 bases between. This CDR3 is 15 amino acids long. Germline V gene sequence: CDR1 SQVTM, CDR2 ANQGSEA. The CDR3 protein is CSVEGAEFGEETQYF. CDR3 sequence (DNA): TGCAGCGTTGAAGGGGCGGAATTCGGCGAAGAGACCCAGTACTTC.

This chain joins TRBV9 and TRBJ2-3, with D uncertain. Germline CDR1 reads SGDLS; CDR2 reads YYNGEE. This CDR3 spans 12 amino acids. V dropped 1 base and J dropped 4 bases, with 4 bases sitting between them. CDR3 nucleotide sequence: TGTGCCAGCAGCGTAAACCCAGATACGCAGTATTTT. Its translation: CASSVNPDTQYF.

This clonotype was seen only once. The chain has TRBV30 and TRBJ1-1; TRBD1 aligns across 7 bases. In germline, CDR1 is GTSNPN, CDR2 SVGIG (reference sequence). Trimming took 4 bases from V and 0 from J; bases not matched to a gene: 8. The CDR3 loop spans 15 amino acids. The CDR3 nucleotides are TGTGCCTGGATGGACAGGACGGGCCTGAACACTGAAGCTTTCTTT. Its translation: CAWMDRTGLNTEAFF. Full variable domain (outside the CDR3, taken from reference TRBV30 and TRBJ1-1): SQTIHQWPATLVQPVGSPLSLECTVEGTSNPNLYWYRQAAGRGLQLLFYSVGIGQISSEVPQNLSASRPQDRQFILSSKKLLLSDSGFYLCAWMDRTGLNTEAFFGQGTRLTVV.

This clonotype was seen more than once but under ten times. The CDR3 sequence: CASSLASGGLAGTKNIQYF. CDR3 coding DNA: TGTGCCAGCAGCTTAGCCAGCGGTGGACTAGCGGGAACGAAAAACATTCAGTACTTC. The rearrangement joins TRBV7-2 to TRBJ2-4, with 12 bases aligning to TRBD2. The V gene's germline CDR1 is SGHTA and CDR2 FQGNSA. V trimming: 0 bases; J trimming: 4 bases; junction bases outside the gene matches: 10. This CDR3 has 19 residues.